This TCR beta chain was sequenced in a study of CD8+CD57+ T cells in acquired aplastic anemia. A note on this clonotype: The junction departs from germline at one end; a sequencing error may be responsible.

Germline V gives CDR1 MGHDK, CDR2 SYGVNS. CDR3 length equals 14 residues. Template material for TCR beta VDJ and CDR3 profiling consisted of genomic DNA. One entry per CDR3 protein, called by TCRdb with MiXCR from the reads. This repertoire shows just over 200,000 distinct CDR3 sequences, 65% found once; its top ten account for around 60%. In patients chosen for sequencing, flow cytometry had shown CD8+CD57+ cell expansion. Patient blood was sampled before any therapy had been received. The chain employs TRBV25-1 and TRBJ2-7; the D gene is possibly TRBD1 (6 bases). The sequenced material came from sorted CD4+, CD8+, or CD8+CD57+ T cells (not recorded which) from PBMCs. The receptor was isolated from a human donor with aplastic anemia. The CDR3, as DNA: TGTGCCAGCAGTGGTGGGCAGGGGTCCTCCGAGCAGTACTTC. Translation: CASSGGQGSSEQYF.